This passage covers 11 T cell receptor beta chains from one sample sequenced in a study of T cells in Graves' hyperthyroidism and ophthalmopathy. Amplified TCR beta CDR3 regions came from RNA transcripts. A set of HTBI primers served as the primers for a first-round RT-PCR of the TCR CDR3. One entry per CDR3 protein, called by TCRdb with MiXCR from the multiplex PCR reads. This sample has fewer than 600,000 distinct CDR3 sequences; approximately 15% occur once, and the top ten carry 17%. The sequenced material came from blood. Receptors were obtained from a young woman with Graves' hyperthyroidism.

A few counts support this clonotype. The chain carries TRBV19 and TRBJ2-7; 9 nucleotides match TRBD2. The ends lost 1 base at V and 2 bases at J; junction bases unmatched: 3. The CDR3 is 15 residues long. Germline values: CDR1 LNHDA, CDR2 SQIVND (reference sequence). The CDR3 sequence is CASSIGSGSTYEQYF. CDR3 bases: TGTGCCAGTAGTATAGGTAGCGGGAGCACCTACGAGCAGTACTTC.

At least ten counts were recorded for this clonotype. The chain couples TRBV18 to TRBJ1-5; TRBD1 might be the D (5 bases). Germline V gene sequence: CDR1 KGHSH, CDR2 LQKENI. The CDR3 extends over 14 amino acids. The V end was cut by 3 bases, the J end by 5 bases, with 11 bases between. The CDR3 sequence is CASSPQLGDQPQHF. In nucleotides, the CDR3 is TGTGCCAGCTCACCTCAGTTGGGGGATCAGCCCCAGCATTTT.

This clonotype was found many times. Sequence at one end of the junction differs from germline and may be a read error. The chain uses TRBV7-2 and TRBJ1-2; D remains unclear. This CDR3 has 13 residues. CDR1 is SGHTA and CDR2 is FQGNSA in the germline V gene. In DNA form, the CDR3 reads TGTGCCAGTAGCTTAAGGAGTGAAGGCGGCTACACCTTC. Translated, it gives CASSLRSEGGYTF.

This clonotype has at least ten counts. The chain has TRBV29-1 and TRBJ2-7; D gene unclear. Trimming took 3 bases from V and 2 from J, leaving 8 bases between them. CDR3 length equals 12 residues. Germline V gives CDR1 SQVTM, CDR2 ANQGSEA. The CDR3 coding sequence is TGCAGCGTTGAGTTAGAACCCTACGAGCAGTACTTC. It specifies CSVELEPYEQYF.

This clonotype showed up many times. Compared with germline, one end of the junction differs, possibly owing to a read error. This chain joins TRBV12-3 or TRBV12-4 and TRBJ2-2; TRBD2 is a possible D gene (6 bases). This CDR3 has 14 amino acids. CDR3 DNA sequence: TGTGCCAGCAGTTTAGATTTCCTGGTGGGACTCCCGATTTTT. Amino acids: CASSLDFLVGLPIF.

Concerning this clonotype itself: Just one base apart from a much larger clone, this may be a read error. The chain couples TRBV20-1 to TRBJ2-1, with D perhaps matching TRBD2 (6 bases). Gene TRBJ2-7 matches the end of the DNA better, so the J call may be wrong. CDR3 size: 16 residues. The germline V gene has CDR1 DFQATT and CDR2 SNEGSKA (reference sequence). CDR3 nucleotides: TGCAGTGCTACTGACGCACTAGCTCATATTTACAATGAGCAGTACTTC. Its protein is CSATDALAHIYNEQYF.

V is TRBV25-1 and J is TRBJ1-1; TRBD1 might be the D (5 bases). Trimming removed 2 bases at V and 11 bases at J, with 15 bases between. Germline V gene lookup returns CDR1 MGHDK and CDR2 SYGVNS. This CDR3 is 13 amino acids long. The CDR3 is CASSEGAGFGAFF. CDR3 sequence (DNA): TGTGCCAGCAGTGAAGGAGCAGGGTTCGGGGCTTTCTTT.

This clonotype has ten or more counts. The V call is TRBV5-1, the J call TRBJ1-2; 11 positions match TRBD1. Trimming took 3 bases from V and 3 from J; bases not matched to a gene: 4. CDR3 length equals 15 residues. Looked up from germline, CDR1 is SGHRS and CDR2 is YFSETQ. In DNA form, the CDR3 reads TGCGCCAGCAGCTGGACAGGGGGCGCTGACTATGGCTACACCTTC. Encoded protein: CASSWTGGADYGYTF.

In its sample, this clonotype was seen many times. CDR3 sequence: CASSGPSFSGRQGETQYF. The CDR3, as DNA: TGCGCCAGCAGTGGTCCCTCCTTTAGCGGGAGACAGGGAGAGACCCAGTACTTC. The gene calls are TRBV10-2 and TRBJ2-5; 9 positions match TRBD2. V lost 4 bases, J lost 4 bases, and 16 bases stayed unmatched. The CDR3 is 18 residues long. Germline CDR1 and CDR2: WSHSY and SAAADI.

CDR3 in amino acids: CASSLLPPNTEAFF. CDR3 coding DNA: TGTGCCAGCAGCTTACTTCCCCCGAACACTGAAGCTTTCTTT. The chain carries TRBV13 and TRBJ1-1, with unresolved D. V lost 2 bases to trimming and J lost 1 base, with 8 bases between them. CDR1 and CDR2 from the germline V gene are PRHDT and FYEKMQ (reference sequence). The CDR3 loop spans 14 amino acids.

This clonotype was recorded many times. The chain has TRBV30 and TRBJ1-2, with a tentative D call TRBD1 (5 bases). Trimming removed 5 bases at V and 4 bases at J, with 14 bases between. The CDR3 sequence is 13 residues long. Per germline, CDR1 GTSNPN and CDR2 SVGIG (reference sequence). The CDR3 loop reads CAWHYRSSYGYTF. CDR3 DNA sequence: TGTGCCTGGCACTACAGGTCTAGCTATGGCTACACCTTC.